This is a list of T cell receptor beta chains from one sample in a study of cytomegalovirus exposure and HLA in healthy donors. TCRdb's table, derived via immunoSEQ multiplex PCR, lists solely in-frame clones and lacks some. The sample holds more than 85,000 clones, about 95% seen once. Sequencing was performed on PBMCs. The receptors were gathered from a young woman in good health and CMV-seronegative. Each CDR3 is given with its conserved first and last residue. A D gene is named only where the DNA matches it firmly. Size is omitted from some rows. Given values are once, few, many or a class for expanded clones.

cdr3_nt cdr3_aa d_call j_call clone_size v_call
TGTGCCAGCAGCTTAGATGCGGGAAACTATGGCTACACCTTC CASSLDAGNYGYTF - TRBJ1-2 - TRBV11-3
TGTGCCAGCAGCCCCTCGGGACATTTCACAGATACGCAGTATTTT CASSPSGHFTDTQYF - TRBJ2-3 - TRBV9
TGTGCCAGCAGTGTGGGGACAGGGGACACCGGGGAGCTGTTTTTT CASSVGTGDTGELFF TRBD1 TRBJ2-2 few TRBV6-1
TGCGCCAGCAGCCAAGTGGAGGGGAACTATGGCTACACCTTC CASSQVEGNYGYTF - TRBJ1-2 once TRBV4-1
TGTGCCAGCAGTTCAGGGGGCGGTAATGAAAAACTGTTTTTT CASSSGGGNEKLFF TRBD1 TRBJ1-4 - TRBV27
TGTGCCACCAGCAGAGGAGACAGGGTATCCAGTGGCTACACCTTC CATSRGDRVSSGYTF TRBD1 TRBJ1-2 - TRBV15
TGCGCCAGCAGCTTGGGGCAGGGCGCAGATACGCAGTATTTT CASSLGQGADTQYF - TRBJ2-3 - TRBV5-1
TGCGCCAGCAGCTTCAGGGCGGGGGGGATTGACACAGATACGCAGTATTTT CASSFRAGGIDTDTQYF TRBD2 TRBJ2-3 - TRBV5-1
TGTGCCAGCAGCCCTAGCGGGGGGGCCGATGTGTCAGATACGCAGTATTTT CASSPSGGADVSDTQYF TRBD2 TRBJ2-3 once TRBV11-2
TGCGCCAGCAGATTCCTCACAGGGTTCAGCGAGCAGTACTTC CASRFLTGFSEQYF - TRBJ2-7 - TRBV5-1
TGTGCCAGCAGCCCACGGGAGACCCAGTACTTC CASSPRETQYF - TRBJ2-5 - TRBV7-9
TGTGCCAGCAGCCTCTTCCGAGACAGAGAGCAGTACTTC CASSLFRDREQYF - TRBJ2-7 - TRBV7-9
TGCGCCAGCAGCTTGACAGGGGCGAACTCACCCCTCCACTTT CASSLTGANSPLHF TRBD1 TRBJ1-6 - TRBV5-1
TGTGCCAGCAGTTACTTGAGGCGGGAGGGCCTGGGGGAGCAGTACTTC CASSYLRREGLGEQYF TRBD2 TRBJ2-7 - TRBV6-5
TGCGCCAGCAGCCCCGCCCCCGGGGGTTCCTACAATGAGCAGTTCTTC CASSPAPGGSYNEQFF - TRBJ2-1 - TRBV5-1
TGTGCCAGCAGTGCCCAGACAGGGCGAAATGGCTACACCTTC CASSAQTGRNGYTF TRBD1 TRBJ1-2 - TRBV6-5
TGTGCCAGCAGCCGTCAGTCCGGGACAGGTTCCTATGGCTACACCTTC CASSRQSGTGSYGYTF TRBD1 TRBJ1-2 - TRBV5-5
TGTGCCAGCAGCTTATCTAGCGGGGGTTACAATGAGCAGTTCTTC CASSLSSGGYNEQFF TRBD2 TRBJ2-1 - TRBV7-6
TGTGCCAGCAGTGAGGGGACAGGTATTAGCACAGATACGCAGTATTTT CASSEGTGISTDTQYF TRBD1 TRBJ2-3 - TRBV6-1
TGTGCCAGCAGCTTAGTATCGGTCTCCTACGAGCAGTACTTC CASSLVSVSYEQYF - TRBJ2-7 - TRBV7-8
TGTGCCACCGGCGGACTTCGGAGCACAGATACGCAGTATTTT CATGGLRSTDTQYF - TRBJ2-3 few TRBV18
TGTGCCACCAGCGGGACAGCAGATCAGCCCCAGCATTTT CATSGTADQPQHF TRBD1 TRBJ1-5 - TRBV10-3
TGTGCCAGCATGTCAGGGGTTTTCACAGATACGCAGTATTTT CASMSGVFTDTQYF - TRBJ2-3 - TRBV2
TGTGCCAGCAGCTTAGGGAGCGGGGGGCCTCCAGATACGCAGTATTTT CASSLGSGGPPDTQYF TRBD2 TRBJ2-3 - TRBV11-2
TGTGCCATCAGTGAGTCTGTGGAGGGTCACACCGGGGAGCTGTTTTTT CAISESVEGHTGELFF - TRBJ2-2 - TRBV10-3
TGTGCCGGCCATACTAGCGGGAGTGTCAACGAGCAGTACTTC CAGHTSGSVNEQYF TRBD2 TRBJ2-7 - TRBV9
TGCAGCGTCGCCGGGACAGGGGACGAAAAACTGTTTTTT CSVAGTGDEKLFF TRBD1 TRBJ1-4 - TRBV29-1
TGTGCCAGCAGCCAAGCTCAGGGGGCGCCGGGGGGCTACACCTTC CASSQAQGAPGGYTF TRBD1 TRBJ1-2 - TRBV14
TGTGCCAGCAACCCTGCCGGGACAGCGACCTACGAGCAGTACTTC CASNPAGTATYEQYF TRBD1 TRBJ2-7 - TRBV6-5
TGTGCCAGTAGTATAGACCAAAGCCGTAGCTCCTACAATGAGCAGTTCTTC CASSIDQSRSSYNEQFF - TRBJ2-1 - TRBV19
TGCGCCAGCAGTGGACGTGACCGGGACACTGAAGCTTTCTTT CASSGRDRDTEAFF - TRBJ1-1 - TRBV10-1
TGTGCCAGCAGTTACTCCGACAGCCAAAGAACGGAGACCCAGTACTTC CASSYSDSQRTETQYF - TRBJ2-5 - TRBV6-5
TGTGCTTTCCCAGCGGGGCGCGGCACCGGGGAGCTGTTTTTT CAFPAGRGTGELFF TRBD2 TRBJ2-2 - TRBV12-5
TGTGCCAGCAGCCCGGGCGGGGAGGGGGGAAATGAGCAGTTCTTC CASSPGGEGGNEQFF - TRBJ2-1 - TRBV6-5
TGTGCCAGCAGCCAAGGTACAGCGGGAGCGACCTACGAGCAGTACTTC CASSQGTAGATYEQYF TRBD2 TRBJ2-7 once TRBV14
TGTGCCAGCGAGAACACCTCAGGGGGAGAGACCCAGTACTTC CASENTSGGETQYF TRBD1 TRBJ2-5 - TRBV9
TGTGCCAGCAGTTCCCTAGCGGAGCAGTATTTT CASSSLAEQYF TRBD2 TRBJ2-3 - TRBV6-5
TGTGCCAGCAGTATGACAGGGGACACTGAAGCTTTCTTT CASSMTGDTEAFF TRBD1 TRBJ1-1 - TRBV6-1
TGTGCCAGCAGCCCCGGGATAGGGACTAACTATGGCTACACCTTC CASSPGIGTNYGYTF - TRBJ1-2 - TRBV9
TGTGCCAGTAGCTCGACTAGCGGGGGAGCAGAGACCCAGTACTTC CASSSTSGGAETQYF TRBD2 TRBJ2-5 - TRBV19
TGTGCCAGCAGCCCCACATCAAATTCACCCCTCCACTTT CASSPTSNSPLHF - TRBJ1-6 - TRBV7-3
TGCGCCAGCAGCTTGTATACAGCAGGGTCAAATCCCTACGAGCAGTACTTC CASSLYTAGSNPYEQYF - TRBJ2-7 once TRBV5-1
TGTGCCAGCAGCTTGGGGACTAGCGGGAGCCCCTACGAGCAGTACTTC CASSLGTSGSPYEQYF TRBD2 TRBJ2-7 - TRBV5-4
TGTGCCAGCAGTGCCCTCCAGGGGTGGCAGAGATACTCTAACTATGGCTACACCTTC CASSALQGWQRYSNYGYTF - TRBJ1-2 - TRBV6-4
TGTGCCAGCAGCTTAGGTCAGTTCTCCTACAATGAGCAGTTCTTC CASSLGQFSYNEQFF - TRBJ2-1 - TRBV7-8
TGTGCCAGCAGCCTTAGGGTAGGAGCGGGGCCCTTGAATACGCAGTATTTT CASSLRVGAGPLNTQYF TRBD2 TRBJ2-3 - TRBV7-2
TGTGCCAGCAGCCGGACAGGGGGCCAAGCTGGGGCCAACGTCCTGACTTTC CASSRTGGQAGANVLTF TRBD1 TRBJ2-6 - TRBV7-8
TGTGCCAGCAGTGAAGCGGGGGGGAGCTCCTACGAGCAGTACTTC CASSEAGGSSYEQYF TRBD2 TRBJ2-7 once TRBV6-4
TGTGCCAGCAGGAAGGCCGGGGGAATCGAGCAGTACTTC CASRKAGGIEQYF - TRBJ2-7 once TRBV7-2
TGTGCCAGCAGCATAGGACAGTTCAATCAGCCCCAGCATTTT CASSIGQFNQPQHF - TRBJ1-5 - TRBV5-6